This T cell receptor (beta chain) was recorded in a study of blood T cell repertoires in COVID-19 (dated by TCRdb to about 2020). A note on the overall study: Samples covering the acute and convalescent phases of COVID-19 were provided by collaborators in the United States, Italy and Spain. The material from the prospective study consisted of cDNA or gDNA derived from T cells, B-cell-depleted T cells, or PBMCs. The dataset comprised deeply sampled blood TCRbeta repertoires from subjects exposed to, actively infected with, or recovered from COVID-19. The samples were drawn from the first 160 participants of the ongoing ImmuneRACE study and from 1,254 subjects provided by 6 global collaborators. Where available, HLA class I and class II types were obtained from metadata supplied by the sample provider rather than from assay-based typing. Sample metadata almost always included a de-identified subject ID, COVID-19 status, age in years and sex. The repertoires were released in a freely available public database intended as a resource for research on the immune response to SARS-CoV-2. General conclusions and limits of the study: The quantity of clinical and demographic metadata differed by source and by participant and was supplied without curation.

One collaborating source in Seattle enrolled patients while the patients were actively infected and followed the patients over time throughout the course of disease. Collaborating institutions collected whole blood in K2EDTA tubes following their own protocols. For TCRbeta analysis, collaborators shipped samples as frozen whole blood, isolated PBMCs, or DNA extracted from either of those sample types. The immunoSEQ Assay, a bias-controlled multiplex PCR, was used to amplify TCRbeta CDR3 regions from genomic DNA. The authors' analysis ran thus. Nucleated cell counts per sample were estimated from amplification of reference gene primers within the assay. Sequence reads were collapsed and filtered to measure the absolute abundance of every unique TCRbeta CDR3 rearrangement. Productive Simpson clonality was computed per sample as the square root of Simpson's diversity index over productive rearrangements. TCRdb holds this immuneACCESS table with in-frame rearrangements only. Some clones are missing; in checked studies, unresolved V genes explain under half, and the rest has no known cause. V and J calls and clone size are copied from that table; D and trimming were computed from the DNA. This sample holds roughly 200,000 clones; over 80% were observed only once. The ten biggest clones cover 6.5% to 7.5% of the sample.

The V and J ends are trimmed by 3 bases and 4 bases, leaving 13 bases between them. Looking up the germline V gene (reference sequence) yields CDR1 SGHKS and CDR2 YYEKEE. Taken from cysteine to phenylalanine, the CDR3 has 14 residues. Of the read, only the CDR3 DNA is kept; its 42 bases are in frame from base 1. About this clone itself: Its cognate antigen has yet to be identified. No base quality information exists; no much larger clone differs at one position.

The V and J segments used are TRBV5-5 and TRBJ1-2; tentative D gene TRBD1, with 6 bases matching. What was sequenced was peripheral blood. This clonotype was sampled from a woman aged 40 to 50 with COVID-19, enrolled during active disease. The bases are TGTGCCAGCAGCTCAGGGGACGTAGGCTATGGCTACACCTTC. This is translated as CASSSGDVGYGYTF.